This T cell receptor (beta chain) was profiled in a study of cytomegalovirus exposure and HLA in healthy donors. Each donor was nominally healthy when sampled (though unrecorded immune exposures were likely). With 60 Vbeta and 13 Jbeta primers, the PCR was carried out. Generated by immunoSEQ multiplex PCR, the TCRdb table keeps only in-frame clones and is missing some. The table lists about 160,000 clones, roughly 85% of them singletons. The receptor comes from a boy aged 2 to 10 in good health and CMV-seronegative. Sequenced: PBMCs.

In DNA form, the CDR3 reads TGTGCCAGCAGTTACTCTCCTACCCCTCTCGAGCAGTACTTC. It specifies CASSYSPTPLEQYF. V gene TRBV6-6 combines with J gene TRBJ2-7; D is uncertain. The CDR3 spans 14 residues. The ends were cut back, 0 bases at V and 6 bases at J, with 12 bases in the middle. The germline CDR1 and CDR2 sequences are MNHNY and SVGAGI (reference sequence).